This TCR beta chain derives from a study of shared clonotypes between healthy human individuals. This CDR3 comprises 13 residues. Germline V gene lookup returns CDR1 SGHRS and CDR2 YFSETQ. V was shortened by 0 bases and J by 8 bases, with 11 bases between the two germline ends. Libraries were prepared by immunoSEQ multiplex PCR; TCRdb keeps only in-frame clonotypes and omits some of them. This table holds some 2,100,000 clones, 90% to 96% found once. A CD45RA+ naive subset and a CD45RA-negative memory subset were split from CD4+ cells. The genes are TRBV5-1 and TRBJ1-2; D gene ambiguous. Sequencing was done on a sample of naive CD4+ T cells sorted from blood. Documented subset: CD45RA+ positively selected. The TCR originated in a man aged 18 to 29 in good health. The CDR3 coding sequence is TGCGCCAGCAGCTTGGATGGGAGATCAGGCTACACCTTC. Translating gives CASSLDGRSGYTF.